Presented here are 26 T cell receptor beta chains from one specimen sequenced in a study of OX40 agonist ivuxolimab in advanced cancers. Using immunoSEQ multiplex PCR, the repertoire was profiled, and TCRdb retains in-frame clones only, with some absent. The sample shows 55,000 to 70,000 clones, roughly four fifths of them seen only once. Sequenced material: CD4+ or CD8+ T cells sorted from blood, taken in a trial of the OX40 agonist ivuxolimab. The receptors originated from an adult with an advanced solid tumor such as melanoma, head and neck, liver or kidney cancer.

V is TRBV5-1 and J is TRBJ1-2, with a tentative D call TRBD1 (6 bases). Germline V gene lookup returns CDR1 SGHRS and CDR2 YFSETQ. Deletions cut 0 bases from V and 4 bases from J, with 10 bases between. The CDR3 is 14 residues long. Written as DNA, the CDR3 is TGCGCCAGCAGCTTGGCCCTGACAGGCTATGGCTACACCTTC. Protein product: CASSLALTGYGYTF. Looking up the rest from reference TRBV5-1 and TRBJ1-2 gives the full variable domain: KAGVTQTPRYLIKTRGQQVTLSCSPISGHRSVSWYQQTPGQGLQFLFEYFSETQRNKGNFPGRFSGRQFSNSRSEMNVSTLELGDSALYLCASSLALTGYGYTFGSGTRLTVV.

V and J are TRBV30 and TRBJ1-3; D is possibly TRBD1 (6 bases). This CDR3 has 15 residues. V lost 3 bases and J 0 bases, leaving 12 bases between the germline ends. Germline values: CDR1 GTSNPN, CDR2 SVGIG (reference sequence). The CDR3 here is CAWRWRTASGNTIYF. CDR3 nucleotide sequence: TGTGCCTGGAGGTGGAGGACAGCCTCTGGAAACACCATATATTTT. Drawing the rest from reference TRBV30 and TRBJ1-3, the complete variable domain is SQTIHQWPATLVQPVGSPLSLECTVEGTSNPNLYWYRQAAGRGLQLLFYSVGIGQISSEVPQNLSASRPQDRQFILSSKKLLLSDSGFYLCAWRWRTASGNTIYFGEGSWLTVV.

This clone was seen once. The chain carries TRBV4-3 and TRBJ2-3; D is unresolved. Germline lookup yields CDR1 LGHNA and CDR2 YSLEER. The CDR3 covers 11 residues. Trimming stripped 3 bases from V and 2 bases from J, with 0 bases between. Here the CDR3 reads CASSHTDTQYF. CDR3 in DNA: TGCGCCAGCAGCCACACAGATACGCAGTATTTT.

The chain is built from TRBV7-9 and TRBJ2-3, with a possible D match to TRBD1 (6 bases). CDR3 length: 15 amino acids. V lost 2 bases, J lost 2 bases, and 11 bases lay in between. The germline gives CDR1 SEHNR, CDR2 FQNEAQ (reference sequence). CDR3 sequence reads: CASSLKQGPTDTQYF. The DNA for the CDR3 is TGTGCCAGCAGCTTAAAGCAGGGGCCCACAGATACGCAGTATTTT.

V gene TRBV18 combines with J gene TRBJ1-3, with 7 bases aligning to TRBD1. The CDR3 length is 16 residues. Germline CDR1 KGHSH, CDR2 LQKENI. Germline trimming cut 4 bases from V and 1 base from J; bases unmatched to any gene: 7. The CDR3 region is CASSHGQVHSGNTIYF. The DNA for the CDR3 is TGTGCCAGCTCACACGGACAGGTGCATTCTGGAAACACCATATATTTT.

The chain recombines TRBV7-9 with TRBJ2-1; 13 nucleotides align to TRBD2. V gave up 6 bases and J gave up 5 bases; unmatched junction bases: 4. The CDR3 is 15 residues long. Looked up from germline, CDR1 is SEHNR and CDR2 is FQNEAQ (reference sequence). The DNA of the CDR3 is TGTGCCAGCAGGGAACTAGCGGGAGGGGACAATGAGCAGTTCTTC. It yields the protein CASRELAGGDNEQFF.

V gene TRBV7-2 combines with J gene TRBJ2-1; tentative D call: TRBD2 (6 bases). Trimming left V 2 bases short and J 7 bases short, with 12 bases between. Germline-derived CDR1 and CDR2 are SGHTA and FQGNSA. The CDR3 totals 14 residues. The CDR3 coding sequence is TGTGCCAGCAGCTTACGGCGGGCGGGGAATGAGCAGTTCTTC. Its protein product is CASSLRRAGNEQFF.

About this clone itself: In the same sample, other DNA sequences code for this CDR3. The CDR3 reads CASSWGQGYEQYF. Written as DNA, the CDR3 is TGTGCCAGCAGCTGGGGACAGGGATACGAGCAGTACTTC. This sequence joins TRBV7-2 and TRBJ2-7, with 9 positions matching TRBD1. The V segment lost 4 bases and the J segment 4 bases; nucleotides outside the gene matches: 2. The germline CDR1 and CDR2 sequences are SGHTA and FQGNSA. CDR3 size: 13 residues.

This chain uses TRBV6-5 with TRBJ2-7; D remains ambiguous. V was shortened by 4 bases and J by 5 bases, with 3 bases between the two germline ends. CDR1 and CDR2 from the germline V gene are MNHEY and SVGAGI. The CDR3 totals 10 residues. The CDR3 here is CASSLDEQYF. CDR3 DNA sequence: TGTGCCAGCAGTTTGGACGAGCAGTACTTC.

V and J are TRBV5-4 and TRBJ1-4; D ambiguous. The CDR3 is 12 residues long. V was pared by 0 bases and J by 8 bases, with 5 bases between. The germline V gene encodes CDR1 SGHNT and CDR2 YYREEE (reference sequence). The CDR3 reads CASSLDGEKLFF. DNA of the CDR3: TGTGCCAGCAGCTTGGACGGGGAAAAACTGTTTTTT.

The chain carries TRBV5-1 and TRBJ2-5; 9 bases fit TRBD2. The CDR3 is made up of 16 amino acids. Per germline, CDR1 SGHRS and CDR2 YFSETQ. Losses at the gene ends were 0 bases for V and 5 bases for J; bases not matched to a gene: 8. CDR3: CASSLVLAGARETQYF. In DNA form, the CDR3 reads TGCGCCAGCAGCTTGGTGTTAGCGGGAGCTAGGGAGACCCAGTACTTC.

The genes are TRBV2 and TRBJ2-7; 7 nucleotides match TRBD2. Per germline, CDR1 SNHLY and CDR2 FYNNEI. V was clipped by 4 bases and J by 6 bases; unmatched bases: 6. This CDR3 comprises 13 residues. CDR3 loop: CASSATWGGEQYF. The CDR3 DNA is TGTGCCAGCAGTGCTACCTGGGGGGGCGAGCAGTACTTC.

J is TRBJ2-5 and V is TRBV28, with D tentatively TRBD2 (5 bases). The V gene lost 3 bases and the J gene lost 2 bases, with 10 bases spanning the gap. Looked up from germline, CDR1 is MDHEN and CDR2 is SYDVKM. This CDR3 has 14 amino acids. DNA of the CDR3: TGTGCCAGCAGTTTGCGGGTCAGTCAAGAGACCCAGTACTTC. Protein sequence: CASSLRVSQETQYF.

V gene TRBV4-3 combines with J gene TRBJ2-2; TRBD2 aligns across 12 bases. The CDR3 runs to 18 residues. Germline V gene data show CDR1 as LGHNA and CDR2 as YSLEER. After removal of 0 bases from V and 5 bases from J, the junction contained 7 bases not matched to a gene. The CDR3 sequence is CASSQEVLAGGPTGELFF. DNA for the CDR3: TGCGCCAGCAGCCAAGAAGTACTAGCGGGAGGACCAACCGGGGAGCTGTTTTTT.

The CDR3, as DNA: TGTGCCAGCACCCGTCAACAGGTCGTCCTTAATTCACCCCTCCACTTT. Amino acids: CASTRQQVVLNSPLHF. The V gene is TRBV5-6, the J gene TRBJ1-6, with a possible D match to TRBD1 (5 bases). V was shortened by 6 bases and J by 6 bases, with 19 bases between the two germline ends. Germline V lookup: CDR1 SGHDT, CDR2 YYEEEE. The CDR3 sequence is 16 residues long. Combining the CDR3 with reference TRBV5-6 and TRBJ1-6 gives the whole variable domain DAGVTQSPTHLIKTRGQQVTLRCSPKSGHDTVSWYQQALGQGPQFIFQYYEEEERQRGNFPDRFSGHQFPNYSSELNVNALLLGDSALYLCASTRQQVVLNSPLHFGNGTRLTVT.

This clone was seen a handful of times. This sequence joins TRBV4-1 and TRBJ1-2, with TRBD1 as a possible D gene (5 bases). This CDR3 is 15 amino acids long. The germline gives CDR1 MGHRA, CDR2 YSYEKL. Trimming stripped 1 base from V and 6 bases from J, with 15 bases between. CDR3: CASSQGAGQRNGYTF. The CDR3 DNA follows: TGCGCCAGCAGCCAAGGTGCAGGACAACGGAATGGCTACACCTTC.

As to this clone: One junction end disagrees with the germline gene, perhaps due to a read error. The V call is TRBV2, the J call TRBJ1-2, with D possibly TRBD1 on 6 matching bases. Germline CDR1 SNHLY, CDR2 FYNNEI. The CDR3 runs to 15 residues. The CDR3 DNA sequence: TGTGCCAGCAATGAACCGGGACACCAACACTATGGCTACACCTTC. Translation gives CASNEPGHQHYGYTF.

This chain connects TRBV5-6 to TRBJ2-1; 10 positions agree with TRBD2. Germline values: CDR1 SGHDT, CDR2 YYEEEE. The V segment lost 0 bases and the J segment 8 bases; nucleotides outside the gene matches: 5. The CDR3 length is 15 residues. As DNA, the CDR3 is TGTGCCAGCAGCTTGGGTAGCGGGGGGTGGTATGAGCAGTTCTTC. Protein: CASSLGSGGWYEQFF.

This clone is labeled as medium-sized. This chain connects TRBV2 to TRBJ2-7; D uncertain. The CDR3 extends over 14 amino acids. The V gene lost 0 bases and the J gene lost 3 bases, with 9 bases spanning the gap. Germline V gives CDR1 SNHLY, CDR2 FYNNEI. The CDR3 nucleotides read TGTGCCAGCAGTGAAGCGCGGCAGTTCTACGAGCAGTACGTC. Protein: CASSEARQFYEQYV.

This clone has just a few counts. The V and J genes are TRBV5-1 and TRBJ1-1; D is undetermined. The CDR3 is made up of 13 amino acids. The ends were cut back, 3 bases at V and 1 base at J, with 7 bases in the middle. Germline values: CDR1 SGHRS, CDR2 YFSETQ. The CDR3 DNA sequence: TGCGCCAGCAGCTCGGAGACGAACACTGAAGCTTTCTTT. Translation gives CASSSETNTEAFF.

This chain uses TRBV7-2 with TRBJ2-4, with TRBD1 matching 8 bases. V was clipped by 5 bases and J by 0 bases; unmatched bases: 3. Germline V gene lookup returns CDR1 SGHTA and CDR2 FQGNSA. The CDR3 runs to 15 residues. The CDR3 is CASSGDRLAKNIQYF. CDR3 DNA: TGTGCCAGCAGCGGGGACAGGCTAGCCAAAAACATTCAGTACTTC.

J is TRBJ2-3 and V is TRBV4-1; 11 positions agree with TRBD1. The CDR3 sequence is 18 residues long. Germline CDR1 and CDR2: MGHRA and YSYEKL. V shed 1 base, J shed 1 base, and the junction held 7 bases outside the gene matches. The CDR3 is CASSQGRTGGFGTDTQYF. The CDR3 DNA follows: TGCGCCAGCAGCCAAGGAAGGACAGGGGGCTTCGGCACAGATACGCAGTATTTT.

The rearrangement uses TRBV18 and TRBJ1-2, with TRBD1 matching 7 bases. Germline-derived CDR1 and CDR2 are KGHSH and LQKENI. V shed 4 bases and J 3 bases; nucleotides not matched to a gene: 8. The CDR3 spans 15 residues. CDR3 nucleotides: TGTGCCAGCTCACGACAACAGGGGCCAGACTATGGCTACACCTTC. This translates into CASSRQQGPDYGYTF.

The gene calls are TRBV19 and TRBJ2-7; D could derive from TRBD1 or TRBD2 (6 bases each). Germline CDR1 reads LNHDA; CDR2 reads SQIVND (reference sequence). V shed 5 bases and J shed 7 bases, with 24 bases lying between them. This CDR3 is built from 16 residues. CDR3 nucleotides: TGTGCCAGTAGTGCCCCCGGGGGCGGGGCGGCTCGAGAGCAGTACTTC. Its protein is CASSAPGGGAAREQYF.

This clone was recorded only once. V gene TRBV7-9 combines with J gene TRBJ2-4; TRBD1 is a possible D gene (6 bases). The CDR3 loop spans 15 amino acids. The germline gives CDR1 SEHNR, CDR2 FQNEAQ (reference sequence). V was cut by 1 base and J by 10 bases, with 17 bases left in between. The CDR3 sequence is CASSLGGQGLRIQYF. CDR3 coding DNA: TGTGCCAGCAGCTTAGGAGGCCAGGGGTTAAGAATTCAGTACTTC.

This clone has a single count. The chain has TRBV7-3 and TRBJ2-6, with D possibly being TRBD1 (6 bases). V dropped 9 bases and J dropped 2 bases, with 20 bases sitting between them. The CDR3 loop spans 17 amino acids. Germline V lookup: CDR1 SGHTA, CDR2 FQGTGA. CDR3 DNA sequence: TGTGCCAGTGCCGGACAGCCGATATTCGCTGGGGCCAACGTCCTGACTTTC. This translates into CASAGQPIFAGANVLTF.